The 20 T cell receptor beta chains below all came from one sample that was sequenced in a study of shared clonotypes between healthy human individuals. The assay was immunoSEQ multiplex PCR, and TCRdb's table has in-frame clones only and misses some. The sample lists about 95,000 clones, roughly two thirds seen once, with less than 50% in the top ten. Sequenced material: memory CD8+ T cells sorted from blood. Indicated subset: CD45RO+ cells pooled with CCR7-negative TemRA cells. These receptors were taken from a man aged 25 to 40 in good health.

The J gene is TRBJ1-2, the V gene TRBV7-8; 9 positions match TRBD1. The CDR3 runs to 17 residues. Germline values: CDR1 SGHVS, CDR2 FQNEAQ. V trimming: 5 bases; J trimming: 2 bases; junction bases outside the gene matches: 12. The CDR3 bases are TGTGCCAGCAGCACACACAGGGGGCTTGAAGGGAACTATGGCTACACCTTC. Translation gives CASSTHRGLEGNYGYTF.

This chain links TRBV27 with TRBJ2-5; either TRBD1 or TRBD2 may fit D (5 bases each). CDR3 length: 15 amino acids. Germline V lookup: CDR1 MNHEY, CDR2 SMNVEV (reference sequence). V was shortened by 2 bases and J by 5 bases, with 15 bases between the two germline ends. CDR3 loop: CASSLVKGRDETQYF. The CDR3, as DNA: TGTGCCAGCAGTTTAGTTAAGGGGAGAGACGAGACCCAGTACTTC.

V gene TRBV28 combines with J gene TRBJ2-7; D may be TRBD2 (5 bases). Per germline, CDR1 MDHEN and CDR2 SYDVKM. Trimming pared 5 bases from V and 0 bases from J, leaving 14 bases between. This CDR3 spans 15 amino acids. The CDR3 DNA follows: TGTGCCAGCAGTCCAGAAGCGGTCTACTCCTACGAGCAGTACTTC. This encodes CASSPEAVYSYEQYF.

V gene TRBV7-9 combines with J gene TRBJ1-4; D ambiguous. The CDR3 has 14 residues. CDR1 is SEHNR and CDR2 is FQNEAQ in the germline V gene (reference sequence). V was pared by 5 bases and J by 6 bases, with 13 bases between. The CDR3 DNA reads TGTGCCAGCAGCACTCGGGTGGAGTATGAAAAACTGTTTTTT. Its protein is CASSTRVEYEKLFF.

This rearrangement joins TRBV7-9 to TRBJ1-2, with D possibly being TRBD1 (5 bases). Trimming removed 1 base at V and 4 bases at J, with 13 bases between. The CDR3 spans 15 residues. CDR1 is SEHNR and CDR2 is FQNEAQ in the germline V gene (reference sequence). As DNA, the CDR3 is TGTGCCAGCAGCTTAGACTTGAGGGGCTTCTATGGCTACACCTTC. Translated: CASSLDLRGFYGYTF.

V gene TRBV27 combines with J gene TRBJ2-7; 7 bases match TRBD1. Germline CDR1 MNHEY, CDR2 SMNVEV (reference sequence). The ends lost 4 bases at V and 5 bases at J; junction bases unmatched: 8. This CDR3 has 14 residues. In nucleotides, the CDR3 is TGTGCCAGCAGTTACCTACAGGGGTCGGACGAGCAGTACTTC. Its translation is CASSYLQGSDEQYF.

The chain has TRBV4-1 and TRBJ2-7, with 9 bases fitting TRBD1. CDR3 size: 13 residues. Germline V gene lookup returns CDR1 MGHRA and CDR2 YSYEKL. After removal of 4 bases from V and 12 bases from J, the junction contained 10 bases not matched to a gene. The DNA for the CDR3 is TGCGCCAGCAGCCTCCAGACAGGGGGAGCATGGTACTTC. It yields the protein CASSLQTGGAWYF.

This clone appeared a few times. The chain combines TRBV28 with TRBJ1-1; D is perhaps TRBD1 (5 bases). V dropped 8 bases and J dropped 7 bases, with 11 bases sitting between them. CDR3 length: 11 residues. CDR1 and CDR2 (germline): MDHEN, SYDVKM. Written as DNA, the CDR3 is TGTGCCAGCGACCAGGGTTTTGAAGCTTTCTTT. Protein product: CASDQGFEAFF.

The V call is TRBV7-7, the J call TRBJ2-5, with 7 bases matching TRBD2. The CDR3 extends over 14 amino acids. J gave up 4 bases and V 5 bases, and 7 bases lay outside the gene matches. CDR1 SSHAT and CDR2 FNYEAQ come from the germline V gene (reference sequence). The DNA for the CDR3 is TGTGCCAGCAGCCAGACTAGCTTCGCAGAGACCCAGTACTTC. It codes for CASSQTSFAETQYF. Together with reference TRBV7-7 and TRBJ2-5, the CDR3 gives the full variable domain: GAGVSQSPRYKVTKRGQDVTLRCDPISSHATLYWYQQALGQGPEFLTYFNYEAQPDKSGLPSDRFSAERPEGSISTLTIQRTEQRDSAMYRCASSQTSFAETQYFGPGTRLLVL.

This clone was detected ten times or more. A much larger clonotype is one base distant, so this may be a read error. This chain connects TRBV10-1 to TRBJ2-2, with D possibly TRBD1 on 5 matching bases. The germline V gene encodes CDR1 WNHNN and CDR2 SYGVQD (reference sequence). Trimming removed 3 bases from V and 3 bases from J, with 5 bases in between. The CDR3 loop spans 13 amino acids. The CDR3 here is CASSDRDTGELFF. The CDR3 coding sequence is TGCGCCAGCAGTGACAGGGACACCGGGGAGCTGTTTTTT.

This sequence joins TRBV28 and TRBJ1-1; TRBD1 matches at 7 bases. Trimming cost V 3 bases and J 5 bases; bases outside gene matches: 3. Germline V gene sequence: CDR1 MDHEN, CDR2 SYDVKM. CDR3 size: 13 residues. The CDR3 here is CASSLQGVTEAFF. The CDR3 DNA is TGTGCCAGCAGTTTGCAGGGGGTAACTGAAGCTTTCTTT.

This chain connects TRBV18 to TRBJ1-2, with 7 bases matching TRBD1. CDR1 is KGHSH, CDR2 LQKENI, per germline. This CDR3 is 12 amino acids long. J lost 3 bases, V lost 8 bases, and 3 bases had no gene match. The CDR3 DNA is TGTGCCAGCCTAACAGGGGACTATGGCTACACCTTC. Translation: CASLTGDYGYTF.

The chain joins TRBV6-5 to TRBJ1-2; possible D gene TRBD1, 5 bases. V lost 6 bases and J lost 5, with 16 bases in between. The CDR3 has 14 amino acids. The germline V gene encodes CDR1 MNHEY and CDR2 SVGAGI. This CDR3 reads CASSTVGKGYGYTF. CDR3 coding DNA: TGTGCCAGCAGCACAGTGGGGAAGGGGTATGGCTACACCTTC.

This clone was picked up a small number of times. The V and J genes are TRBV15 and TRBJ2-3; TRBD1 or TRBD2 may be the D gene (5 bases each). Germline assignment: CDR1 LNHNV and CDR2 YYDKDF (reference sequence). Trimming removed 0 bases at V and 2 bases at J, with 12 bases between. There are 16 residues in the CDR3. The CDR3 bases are TGTGCCACCAGCAGAGAAGGGACGCCTCACACAGATACGCAGTATTTT. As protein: CATSREGTPHTDTQYF.

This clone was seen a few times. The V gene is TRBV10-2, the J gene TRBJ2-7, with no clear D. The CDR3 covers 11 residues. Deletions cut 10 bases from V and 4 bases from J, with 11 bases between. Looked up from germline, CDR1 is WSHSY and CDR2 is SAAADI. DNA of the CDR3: TGCGCCACCACCGACGGATACGAGCAGTACTTC. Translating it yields CATTDGYEQYF.

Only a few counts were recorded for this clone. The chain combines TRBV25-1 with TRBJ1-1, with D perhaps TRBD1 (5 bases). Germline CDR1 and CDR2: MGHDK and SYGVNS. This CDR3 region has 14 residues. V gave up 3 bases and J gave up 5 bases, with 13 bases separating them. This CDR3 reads CASSDGRVLTEAFF. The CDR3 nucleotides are TGTGCCAGCAGTGATGGCAGGGTCTTAACTGAAGCTTTCTTT.

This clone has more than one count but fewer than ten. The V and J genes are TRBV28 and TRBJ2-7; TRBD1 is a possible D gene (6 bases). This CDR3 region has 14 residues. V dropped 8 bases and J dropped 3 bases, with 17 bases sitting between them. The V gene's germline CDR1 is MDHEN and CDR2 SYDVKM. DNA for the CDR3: TGTGCCAGCTTACACAGGGCGTCGATCTACGAGCAGTACTTC. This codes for CASLHRASIYEQYF.

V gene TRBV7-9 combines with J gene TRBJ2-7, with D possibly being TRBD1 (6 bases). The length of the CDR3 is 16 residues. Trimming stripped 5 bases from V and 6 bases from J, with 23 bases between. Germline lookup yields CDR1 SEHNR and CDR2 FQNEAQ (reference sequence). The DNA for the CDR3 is TGTGCCAGCAGCACGCGTTTCCTTGACAGGCCTGGCGAGCAGTACTTC. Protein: CASSTRFLDRPGEQYF.

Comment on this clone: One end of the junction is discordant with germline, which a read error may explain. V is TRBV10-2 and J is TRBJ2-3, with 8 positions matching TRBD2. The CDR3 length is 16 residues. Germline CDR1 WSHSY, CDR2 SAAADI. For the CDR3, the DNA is TGTGCCAGCAGTCCCTCGGGGGGGGGAAGCACAGATACGCAGTATTTT. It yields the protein CASSPSGGGSTDTQYF.

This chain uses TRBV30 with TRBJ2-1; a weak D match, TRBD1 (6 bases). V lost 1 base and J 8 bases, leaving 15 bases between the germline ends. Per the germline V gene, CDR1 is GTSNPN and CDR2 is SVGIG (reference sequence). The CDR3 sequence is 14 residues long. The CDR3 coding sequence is TGTGCCTGGAGTGCCGGGACACCTTACGATGAGCAGTTCTTC. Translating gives CAWSAGTPYDEQFF. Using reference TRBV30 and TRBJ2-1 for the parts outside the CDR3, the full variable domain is SQTIHQWPATLVQPVGSPLSLECTVEGTSNPNLYWYRQAAGRGLQLLFYSVGIGQISSEVPQNLSASRPQDRQFILSSKKLLLSDSGFYLCAWSAGTPYDEQFFGPGTRLTVL.